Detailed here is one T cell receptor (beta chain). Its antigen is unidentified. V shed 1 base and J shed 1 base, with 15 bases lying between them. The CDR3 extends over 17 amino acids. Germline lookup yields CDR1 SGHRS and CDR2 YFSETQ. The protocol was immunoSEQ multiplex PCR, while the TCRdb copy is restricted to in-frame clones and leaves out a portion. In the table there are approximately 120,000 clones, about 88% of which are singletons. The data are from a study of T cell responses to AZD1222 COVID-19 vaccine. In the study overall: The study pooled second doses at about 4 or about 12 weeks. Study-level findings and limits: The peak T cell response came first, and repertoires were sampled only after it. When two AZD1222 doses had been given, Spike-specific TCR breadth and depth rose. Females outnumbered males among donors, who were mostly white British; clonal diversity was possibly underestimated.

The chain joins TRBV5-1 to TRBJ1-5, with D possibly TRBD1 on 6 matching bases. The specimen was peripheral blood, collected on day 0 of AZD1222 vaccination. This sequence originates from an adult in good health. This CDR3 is CASSLWGTRVSNQPQHF. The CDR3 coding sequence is TGCGCCAGCAGCTTGTGGGGGACACGCGTCAGCAATCAGCCCCAGCATTTT.